A single sample is the source of the 3 T cell receptor beta chains below, sequenced in a study of blood T cell repertoires in COVID-19 (dated by TCRdb to 2020 to 2022). Libraries were constructed by the immunoSEQ multiplex PCR assay. Drawn from immuneACCESS, this table holds only the in-frame rearrangements with V and J called that TCRdb kept. Clones are partly lost; checked studies trace under half to an unresolved V gene and leave the rest unexplained. The table for this sample lists 85,000 to 100,000 clones; roughly 84% of them were counted only once. 13% of the sample lies in the top ten. Sample: peripheral blood. The receptors derive from a woman in her sixties or seventies in a cohort sampled during active or convalescent COVID-19.

This clone has just a few counts. The chain is built from TRBV5-6 and TRBJ1-1; D might be TRBD1 (5 bases). Germline lookup yields CDR1 SGHDT and CDR2 YYEEEE. The CDR3 sequence is 13 residues long. The ends were cut back, 3 bases at V and 2 bases at J, with 8 bases in the middle. As DNA, the CDR3 is TGTGCCAGCAGCTGGGGCTATAACACTGAAGCTTTCTTT. Residues: CASSWGYNTEAFF.

The rearrangement uses TRBV9 and TRBJ2-7; 9 nucleotides line up with TRBD1. The CDR3 consists of 14 residues. The V and J ends lost 2 bases and 4 bases, in that order; junction bases with no gene match: 4. Per the germline V gene, CDR1 is SGDLS and CDR2 is YYNGEE. The CDR3 sequence: CASSVGTGWYEQYF. The CDR3 DNA reads TGTGCCAGCAGCGTTGGGACAGGGTGGTACGAGCAGTACTTC.

V and J are TRBV5-4 and TRBJ2-3; D might be TRBD2 (7 bases). The CDR3 spans 14 residues. CDR1 is SGHNT and CDR2 is YYREEE in the germline V gene (reference sequence). The ends were cut back, 3 bases at V and 1 base at J, with 9 bases in the middle. Written as DNA, the CDR3 is TGTGCCAGCAGCTCGGGGGGCCGCACAGATACGCAGTATTTT. Protein product: CASSSGGRTDTQYF. Complete variable domain (other parts from reference TRBV5-4 and TRBJ2-3): ETGVTQSPTHLIKTRGQQVTLRCSSQSGHNTVSWYQQALGQGPQFIFQYYREEENGRGNFPPRFSGLQFPNYSSELNVNALELDDSALYLCASSSGGRTDTQYFGPGTRLTVL.